These 32 T cell receptor beta chains were all obtained from the same sample, sequenced in a study of blood T cell repertoires in COVID-19. Measured with immunoSEQ multiplex PCR; TCRdb has only the in-frame clones, and not every one. The sample lists 150,000 to 200,000 clones, about nine tenths occurring once. Sequencing was done on a sample of peripheral blood. The receptors here all came from a man in his forties or fifties with acute or convalescent COVID-19.

The V call is TRBV18, the J call TRBJ2-1; 14 nucleotides match TRBD2. Unmatched junction bases numbered 6, after V lost 4 bases and J lost 10 bases. The length of the CDR3 is 15 residues. Germline V gene sequence: CDR1 KGHSH, CDR2 LQKENI. The CDR3 DNA sequence: TGTGCCAGCTCACGGGGACTAGCGGGAGATTCGGAGCAGTTCTTC. It is translated as CASSRGLAGDSEQFF.

V is TRBV4-2 and J is TRBJ2-3, with 7 bases identical to TRBD1. Per the germline V gene, CDR1 is LGHNA and CDR2 is YNFKEQ. CDR3 length: 19 amino acids. V lost 0 bases and J lost 0; bases outside the gene matches: 12. The CDR3 protein is CASSQDSPGTVTSTDTQYF. The DNA for the CDR3 is TGTGCCAGCAGCCAAGACTCGCCGGGGACAGTGACTAGCACAGATACGCAGTATTTT.

The chain joins TRBV5-5 to TRBJ1-1; D is ambiguous. The V and J ends lost 5 bases and 7 bases respectively, with 24 bases between them. Germline CDR1 is SGHKS and CDR2 is YYEKEE (reference sequence). CDR3 length: 16 amino acids. In DNA form, the CDR3 reads TGTGCCAGCAGTTCGCTCCACCGAACAGTGGGTTATGAAGCTTTCTTT. Its protein is CASSSLHRTVGYEAFF. Supplemented by reference TRBV5-5 and TRBJ1-1, the full variable domain reads DAGVTQSPTHLIKTRGQQVTLRCSPISGHKSVSWYQQVLGQGPQFIFQYYEKEERGRGNFPDRFSARQFPNYSSELNVNALLLGDSALYLCASSSLHRTVGYEAFFGQGTRLTVV.

This chain connects TRBV7-9 to TRBJ2-7; D may be TRBD2 (6 bases). CDR1 SEHNR and CDR2 FQNEAQ come from the germline V gene (reference sequence). Trimming took 5 bases from V and 3 from J, leaving 17 bases between them. The CDR3 is 15 amino acids. As DNA, the CDR3 is TGTGCCAGCAGCCACACGGGAGTCCTTTACTACGAGCAGTACTTC. Protein sequence: CASSHTGVLYYEQYF. Drawing the rest from reference TRBV7-9 and TRBJ2-7, the complete variable domain is DTGVSQNPRHKITKRGQNVTFRCDPISEHNRLYWYRQTLGQGPEFLTYFQNEAQLEKSRLLSDRFSAERPKGSFSTLEIQRTEQGDSAMYLCASSHTGVLYYEQYFGPGTRLTVT.

This rearrangement joins TRBV6-2 or TRBV6-3 to TRBJ2-7, with 7 bases fitting TRBD1. The ends lost 5 bases at V and 2 bases at J; junction bases unmatched: 9. This CDR3 contains 15 residues. Germline CDR1 is MNHEY and CDR2 is SVGEGT. The CDR3 sequence: CASSDPPGGAYEQYV. In DNA form, the CDR3 reads TGTGCCAGCAGTGACCCCCCAGGGGGAGCCTACGAGCAGTACGTC.

The chain uses TRBV5-1 and TRBJ2-7; 9 bases align to TRBD1. Per the germline V gene, CDR1 is SGHRS and CDR2 is YFSETQ. The CDR3 is 15 amino acids. With V trimmed by 0 bases and J by 3 bases, 4 bases remained unmatched. The CDR3 spells CASSLAGTGNYEQYF. CDR3 DNA sequence: TGCGCCAGCAGCTTGGCCGGGACAGGGAACTACGAGCAGTACTTC.

This sequence joins TRBV28 and TRBJ1-4; D is undetermined. Germline loops: CDR1 MDHEN, CDR2 SYDVKM. This CDR3 region has 15 residues. Deletions cut 3 bases from V and 5 bases from J, with 13 bases between. CDR3 sequence reads: CASSLIGEKNEKLFF. CDR3 DNA: TGTGCCAGCAGTTTGATCGGGGAGAAGAATGAAAAACTGTTTTTT.

This rearrangement joins TRBV7-2 to TRBJ1-4, with unresolved D. With 1 base removed from V and 3 bases from J, the gap between germline ends came to 12 bases. This CDR3 comprises 16 residues. The germline V gene has CDR1 SGHTA and CDR2 FQGNSA. CDR3 protein: CASSLDIRGANEKLFF. CDR3 nucleotide sequence: TGTGCCAGCAGCTTAGACATCCGCGGAGCTAATGAAAAACTGTTTTTT.

The rearrangement links TRBV7-2 to TRBJ2-7; possibly TRBD1 for D (7 bases). The CDR3 length is 15 residues. V lost 5 bases and J 3 bases, leaving 17 bases between the germline ends. Germline CDR1 and CDR2: SGHTA and FQGNSA. CDR3 amino acids: CASSTGTAGVYEQYF. CDR3 DNA: TGTGCCAGCAGCACCGGGACAGCGGGCGTCTACGAGCAGTACTTC.

This chain uses TRBV19 with TRBJ1-2; 9 nucleotides line up with TRBD1. Germline assignment: CDR1 LNHDA and CDR2 SQIVND (reference sequence). Losses at the gene ends were 6 bases for V and 4 bases for J; bases not matched to a gene: 9. This CDR3 region has 15 residues. CDR3 loop: CASSPRTGVAYGYTF. Here the CDR3 DNA reads TGTGCCAGTAGCCCCAGGACAGGGGTGGCCTATGGCTACACCTTC. Variable domain in full (rest from reference TRBV19 and TRBJ1-2): DGGITQSPKYLFRKEGQNVTLSCEQNLNHDAMYWYRQDPGQGLRLIYYSQIVNDFQKGDIAEGYSVSREKKESFPLTVTSAQKNPTAFYLCASSPRTGVAYGYTFGSGTRLTVV.

The chain carries TRBV21-1 and TRBJ2-7; TRBD2, the D gene given by the table, was not confirmed from the DNA. TRBV21-1 is recorded as a pseudogene. The CDR3 contains 19 residues. CDR3 amino acids: CASSKSLFGLARGRYEQYF. The CDR3 DNA follows: TGTGCCAGCAGCAAATCCCTCTTCGGACTAGCCCGGGGTAGGTACGAGCAGTACTTC.

This sequence joins TRBV4-1 and TRBJ2-2; 12 bases are shared with TRBD2. This CDR3 spans 18 amino acids. V dropped 1 base and J dropped 7; count of bases not matched to a gene: 10. From germline, CDR1 is MGHRA and CDR2 YSYEKL. CDR3 coding DNA: TGCGCCAGCAGCCAAGGGGGCCTAGCGGGAGGGTTTGGCGGGGAGCTGTTTTTT. Its protein is CASSQGGLAGGFGGELFF.

The chain joins TRBV4-2 to TRBJ1-5; D not certain. CDR3 size: 15 residues. The V end lost 1 base, the J end lost 2 bases, and 9 bases lay between the germline ends. The germline V gene encodes CDR1 LGHNA and CDR2 YNFKEQ. CDR3 sequence reads: CASSQVTGGNQPQHF. CDR3 coding DNA: TGTGCCAGCAGCCAAGTTACCGGAGGCAATCAGCCCCAGCATTTT.

This chain uses TRBV6-5 with TRBJ2-1, with TRBD1 matching over 11 bases. Germline V gene data show CDR1 as MNHEY and CDR2 as SVGAGI. Unmatched junction bases numbered 6, after V lost 6 bases and J lost 5 bases. This CDR3 has 15 amino acids. Here the CDR3 reads CASRRTGGPDNEQFF. The CDR3 bases are TGTGCCAGCAGACGGACAGGGGGCCCAGACAATGAGCAGTTCTTC.

This chain connects TRBV10-3 to TRBJ1-1, with 7 bases lining up with TRBD1. Germline loops: CDR1 ENHRY, CDR2 SYGVKD. After removal of 4 bases from V and 0 bases from J, the junction contained 11 bases not matched to a gene. CDR3 size: 17 residues. In nucleotides, the CDR3 is TGTGCCATCAGTGTCGACAGGGAAGATGGAATGAACACTGAAGCTTTCTTT. It codes for CAISVDREDGMNTEAFF.

J is TRBJ1-5 and V is TRBV27; perhaps TRBD1 as D (5 bases). Germline V lookup: CDR1 MNHEY, CDR2 SMNVEV (reference sequence). CDR3 size: 16 residues. Trimming cost V 0 bases and J 4 bases, with 13 bases left between them. This CDR3 is CASSLSPRVGNQPQHF. In DNA form, the CDR3 reads TGTGCCAGCAGTTTATCGCCCAGGGTGGGTAATCAGCCCCAGCATTTT.

J is TRBJ2-2 and V is TRBV28, with D hard to call. There are 14 residues in the CDR3. The ends were cut back, 10 bases at V and 1 base at J, with 13 bases in the middle. From germline, CDR1 is MDHEN and CDR2 SYDVKM. In DNA form, the CDR3 reads TGTGCCACCCATCCACTCCAGAACACCGGGGAGCTGTTTTTT. Its protein is CATHPLQNTGELFF. Together with reference TRBV28 and TRBJ2-2, the CDR3 gives the full variable domain: DVKVTQSSRYLVKRTGEKVFLECVQDMDHENMFWYRQDPGLGLRLIYFSYDVKMKEKGDIPEGYSVSREKKERFSLILESASTNQTSMYLCATHPLQNTGELFFGEGSRLTVL.

The chain links TRBV7-9 to TRBJ2-2; possible D gene TRBD2, 6 bases. Germline-derived CDR1 and CDR2 are SEHNR and FQNEAQ (reference sequence). The CDR3 has 14 residues. V shed 2 bases and J shed 7 bases, with 11 bases lying between them. CDR3 region: CASSLSGGSGELFF. As DNA, the CDR3 is TGTGCCAGCAGCTTATCCGGAGGGAGCGGGGAGCTGTTTTTT.

The chain has TRBV29-1 and TRBJ2-1; D not certain. The CDR3 sequence is 12 residues long. Germline CDR1 and CDR2: SQVTM and ANQGSEA. Trimming took off 4 bases at V and 4 bases at J, with 8 bases between the two ends. CDR3 sequence: CSVGAAYNEQFF. In DNA form, the CDR3 reads TGCAGCGTTGGGGCAGCTTACAATGAGCAGTTCTTC.

This clone has just a few counts. CDR3 DNA: TGTGCCAGCAGCTTGGGACAGTGGGACAATCAGCCCCAGCATTTT. This encodes CASSLGQWDNQPQHF. The chain links TRBV28 to TRBJ1-5, with TRBD1 identical over 7 bases. The CDR3 consists of 15 residues. Germline V gene lookup returns CDR1 MDHEN and CDR2 SYDVKM. J gave up 3 bases and V 6 bases, and 8 bases lay outside the gene matches. The variable domain in full, completed from reference TRBV28 and TRBJ1-5, reads DVKVTQSSRYLVKRTGEKVFLECVQDMDHENMFWYRQDPGLGLRLIYFSYDVKMKEKGDIPEGYSVSREKKERFSLILESASTNQTSMYLCASSLGQWDNQPQHFGDGTRLSIL.

This clone was detected once. The chain joins TRBV5-1 to TRBJ2-4, with D perhaps TRBD2 (5 bases). Trimming took 0 bases from V and 4 from J, leaving 11 bases between them. The CDR3 has 15 residues. Germline V gene data show CDR1 as SGHRS and CDR2 as YFSETQ. The CDR3 DNA reads as TGCGCCAGCAGCTTGGGCCAGGAGGTTAAAAACATTCAGTACTTC. It is translated as CASSLGQEVKNIQYF. The full variable domain, with the rest looked up from reference TRBV5-1 and TRBJ2-4, is KAGVTQTPRYLIKTRGQQVTLSCSPISGHRSVSWYQQTPGQGLQFLFEYFSETQRNKGNFPGRFSGRQFSNSRSEMNVSTLELGDSALYLCASSLGQEVKNIQYFGAGTRLSVL.

This chain links TRBV27 with TRBJ2-7; 7 bases map to TRBD1. Germline CDR1 reads MNHEY; CDR2 reads SMNVEV (reference sequence). J gave up 0 bases and V 4 bases, and 6 bases lay outside the gene matches. This CDR3 is 15 amino acids long. CDR3 loop: CASSSRDRGSYEQYF. The CDR3, as DNA: TGTGCCAGCAGTTCCCGGGACAGAGGCTCCTACGAGCAGTACTTC.

This chain uses TRBV28 with TRBJ2-7; TRBD1 aligns across 8 bases. Looked up from germline, CDR1 is MDHEN and CDR2 is SYDVKM. The CDR3 contains 13 residues. V was clipped by 7 bases and J by 3 bases; unmatched bases: 5. CDR3 loop: CASNSDRGYEQYF. The CDR3, as DNA: TGTGCCAGCAATAGTGACAGGGGCTACGAGCAGTACTTC.

V gene TRBV10-1 combines with J gene TRBJ2-2, with D possibly matching TRBD2 (5 bases). Trimming left V 10 bases short and J 0 bases short, with 6 bases between. The CDR3 contains 12 residues. Germline CDR1 reads WNHNN; CDR2 reads SYGVQD (reference sequence). CDR3 coding DNA: TGCGCCACCGGGACGAACACCGGGGAGCTGTTTTTT. Encoded protein: CATGTNTGELFF.

This chain uses TRBV18 with TRBJ2-7, with D tentatively TRBD1 (5 bases). The germline V and J ends were trimmed by 0 bases and 7 bases, with 13 bases remaining between them. This CDR3 has 14 residues. Looked up from germline, CDR1 is KGHSH and CDR2 is LQKENI. The CDR3 region has the DNA TGTGCCAGCTCACCACCGATAGGACAAGGAGAGCAGTACTTC. Translation gives CASSPPIGQGEQYF.

This chain connects TRBV6-5 to TRBJ2-2; the match to TRBD2 covers 7 bases. CDR3 length: 16 residues. CDR1 MNHEY and CDR2 SVGAGI come from the germline V gene. The V segment lost 0 bases and the J segment 7 bases; nucleotides outside the gene matches: 8. Here the CDR3 DNA reads TGTGCCAGCAGTTACTCGAGACTAGCTGCTATCGGGGAGCTGTTTTTT. Protein: CASSYSRLAAIGELFF.

The chain has TRBV7-2 and TRBJ1-3; D is perhaps TRBD1 (5 bases). The germline V gene encodes CDR1 SGHTA and CDR2 FQGNSA. This CDR3 has 14 amino acids. Between the trimmed V and J ends, which lost 2 bases and 4 bases, there was a span of 9 bases. The CDR3 nucleotides are TGTGCCAGCAGCTTACTAGGGGCCGGAAACACCATATATTTT. Its translation is CASSLLGAGNTIYF.

This clone was observed a few times. The V gene is TRBV9, the J gene TRBJ1-2, with a tentative D call TRBD1 (5 bases). Looked up from germline, CDR1 is SGDLS and CDR2 is YYNGEE. V lost 2 bases, J lost 5 bases, and 10 bases lay in between. This CDR3 is built from 13 residues. The CDR3 spells CASSVDSLYGYTF. Written as DNA, the CDR3 is TGTGCCAGCAGCGTCGACAGCCTATATGGCTACACCTTC.

This clone was seen more than once but under ten times. The gene calls are TRBV15 and TRBJ2-3; 10 bases match TRBD2. This CDR3 comprises 16 residues. The V gene's germline CDR1 is LNHNV and CDR2 YYDKDF (reference sequence). The V and J ends lost 5 bases and 3 bases, in that order; junction bases with no gene match: 8. CDR3 DNA sequence: TGTGCCACCAGCGCCACAACTAGCGGGACTACAGATACGCAGTATTTT. As protein: CATSATTSGTTDTQYF. Combining the CDR3 with reference TRBV15 and TRBJ2-3 gives the whole variable domain DAMVIQNPRYQVTQFGKPVTLSCSQTLNHNVMYWYQQKSSQAPKLLFHYYDKDFNNEADTPDNFQSRRPNTSFCFLDIRSPGLGDTAMYLCATSATTSGTTDTQYFGPGTRLTVL.

In DNA form, the CDR3 reads TGCGCCAGCAGCTCCGACAGGGGCGGCTCCTACGAGCAGTACTTC. Protein sequence: CASSSDRGGSYEQYF. This sequence joins TRBV5-1 and TRBJ2-7; 8 bases map to TRBD1. Germline CDR1 and CDR2: SGHRS and YFSETQ. The V and J ends lost 3 bases and 0 bases, in that order; junction bases with no gene match: 5. The CDR3 is 15 amino acids.

This clone was picked up one time. The chain has TRBV15 and TRBJ2-7, with 11 bases fitting TRBD2. From germline, CDR1 is LNHNV and CDR2 YYDKDF (reference sequence). Trimming removed 1 base from V and 3 bases from J; junction bases left unmatched: 2. This CDR3 has 15 residues. In DNA form, the CDR3 reads TGTGCCACCAGCAGAGTTACTAGCGGGAGCTACGAGCAGTACTTC. Its translation: CATSRVTSGSYEQYF.

This clone was seen a few times. The chain is built from TRBV6-1 and TRBJ1-4; 7 positions agree with TRBD1. This CDR3 has 15 amino acids. Germline CDR1 is MNHNS and CDR2 is SASEGT. V lost 2 bases and J lost 5; bases outside the gene matches: 5. The CDR3 region is CASSEYGRGNEKLFF. Written as DNA, the CDR3 is TGTGCCAGCAGTGAATACGGCAGGGGGAATGAAAAACTGTTTTTT.